This T cell receptor (beta chain) derives from a study of shared clonotypes between healthy human individuals. The study, taken as a whole, reports: In contrast to clonotypes shared by all four donors, non-shared clonotypes had lower generation probabilities. Generally, naive subsets came out with larger estimated richness than memory subsets. An anticipated effect of sequencing depth on clonotype sharing among donors was recognized.

In the case of this clone: What it binds is unknown.

Sorted-subset replicate PCR reactions contained roughly 190 ng DNA, corresponding to some 29,000 T cell genomes. TCRdb keeps only in-frame clones here, not all; method: immunoSEQ multiplex PCR. The sample lists around 1,000,000 clones, around 77% occurring once. This clonotype originated in a man aged 18 to 29 in good health. Some clones in this sample may be carry-over from other donors' samples. Sample: memory CD4+ T cells from PBMCs. The subset denotes: CD45RA-negative fraction.

The CDR3 region is CSAQGGLEQYF. The CDR3 DNA reads as TGCAGTGCCCAGGGGGGCCTGGAGCAGTACTTC. This chain connects TRBV20-1 to TRBJ2-7, with D perhaps matching TRBD1 (7 bases). Germline V gene lookup returns CDR1 DFQATT and CDR2 SNEGSKA (reference sequence). The CDR3 consists of 11 residues. V was trimmed by 6 bases and J by 7 bases, leaving 13 bases between them.